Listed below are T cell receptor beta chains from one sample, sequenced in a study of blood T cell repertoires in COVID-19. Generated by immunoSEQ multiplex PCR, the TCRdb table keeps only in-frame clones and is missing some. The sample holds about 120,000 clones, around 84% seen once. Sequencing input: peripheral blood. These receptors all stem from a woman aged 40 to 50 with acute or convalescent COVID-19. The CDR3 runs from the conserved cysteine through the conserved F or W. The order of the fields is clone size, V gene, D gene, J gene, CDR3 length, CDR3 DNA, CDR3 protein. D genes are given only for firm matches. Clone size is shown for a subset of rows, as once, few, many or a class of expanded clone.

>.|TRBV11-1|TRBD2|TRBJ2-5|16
TGTGCCAGCAGCTTAGCGGGCGGGGGGTTCCAAGAGACCCAGTACTTC
CASSLAGGGFQETQYF
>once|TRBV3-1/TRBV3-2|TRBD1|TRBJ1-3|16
TGTGCCAGCAGCCAGGGACAGGGTCGGGCGGGAAACACCATATATTTT
CASSQGQGRAGNTIYF
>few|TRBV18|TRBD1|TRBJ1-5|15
TGTGCCAGCTCACCTAGACAGGGGATGAATCAGCCCCAGCATTTT
CASSPRQGMNQPQHF
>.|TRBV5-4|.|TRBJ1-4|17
TGTGCCAGCAGCTCTACAGGGAGACCAGGGGCTGATGAAAAACTGTTTTTT
CASSSTGRPGADEKLFF
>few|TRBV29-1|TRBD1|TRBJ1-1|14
TGCAGCGCCTTGACAGGGGCTTCTAGCACTGAAGCTTTCTTT
CSALTGASSTEAFF
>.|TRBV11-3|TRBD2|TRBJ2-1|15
TGTGCCAGCAGCTCGCGGGGGAACTCCTACAATGAGCAGTTCTTC
CASSSRGNSYNEQFF
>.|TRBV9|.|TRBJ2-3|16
TGTGCCAGCAGCACCCGGGACACGAAAAGCACAGATACGCAGTATTTT
CASSTRDTKSTDTQYF
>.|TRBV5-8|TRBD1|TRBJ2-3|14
TGTGCCAGCACCTCCGGGACAGGGGGCCGGACGCAGTATTTT
CASTSGTGGRTQYF
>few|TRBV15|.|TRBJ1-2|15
TGTGCCACCAGCAGAGAGCCAGGCAATAACTATGGCTACACCTTC
CATSREPGNNYGYTF
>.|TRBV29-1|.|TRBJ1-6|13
TGCAGCGTTCTGTGGGGGGAAGGGTCACCCCTCCACTTT
CSVLWGEGSPLHF
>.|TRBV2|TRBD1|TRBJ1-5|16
TGTGCCAGCAGTGTAACAGGGGCCCCACCGGTTCAGCCCCAGCATTTT
CASSVTGAPPVQPQHF
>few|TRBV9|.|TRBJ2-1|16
TGTGCCAGCAGCTTACGGGACTCCTACGGGAACAATGAGCAGTTCTTC
CASSLRDSYGNNEQFF
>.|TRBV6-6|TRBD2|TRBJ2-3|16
TGTGCCAGCACCTTCCTAGCGGGGGGGTCCTCGGATACGCAGTATTTT
CASTFLAGGSSDTQYF
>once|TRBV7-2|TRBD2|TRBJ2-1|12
TGTGCCAGCAGCCTTAGCGGGGGGACCACGTTCTTC
CASSLSGGTTFF
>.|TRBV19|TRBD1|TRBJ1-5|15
TGTGCCAGTAGCCAGGGGGTTCCTTTCAATCAGCCCCAGCATTTT
CASSQGVPFNQPQHF
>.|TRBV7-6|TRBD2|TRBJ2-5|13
TGTGCCAGCAGCTCAGAGGAGCGGGGGACCCAGTACTTC
CASSSEERGTQYF
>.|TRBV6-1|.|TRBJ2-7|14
TGTGCCAGCAGTGAAGTCCTGCTAAGATACGAGCAGTACTTC
CASSEVLLRYEQYF
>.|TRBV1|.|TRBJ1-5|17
TGCACCAGCAGCCAAGATGTCCGACAGGGAAGTGATCAGCCCCAGCATTTT
CTSSQDVRQGSDQPQHF
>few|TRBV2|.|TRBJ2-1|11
TGTGCCAGCAGTGATATCCATGAGCAGTTCTTC
CASSDIHEQFF
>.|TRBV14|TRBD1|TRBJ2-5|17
TGTGCCAGCAGCCCGCTTTTCGGGACAGGGGGCAAGAAGACCCAGTACTTC
CASSPLFGTGGKKTQYF
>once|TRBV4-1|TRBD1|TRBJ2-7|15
TGCGCCAGCAGCCAAGTGGGGACAGGGCTACACGAGCAGTACTTC
CASSQVGTGLHEQYF
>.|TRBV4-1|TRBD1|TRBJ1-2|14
TGCGCCAGCAGCCAGCCACAGGGGGCGGTTGGCTACACCTTC
CASSQPQGAVGYTF
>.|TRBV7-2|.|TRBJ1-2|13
TGTGCCAGCAGCCCCCGGTCCCTATATGGCTACACCTTC
CASSPRSLYGYTF
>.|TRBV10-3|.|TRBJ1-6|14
TGTGCCATCAGTGAGCAGGGGAGCAATTCACCCCTCCACTTT
CAISEQGSNSPLHF
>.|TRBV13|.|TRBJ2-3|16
TGTGCCAGCAGCTTGGGCGGGGTGACTAGCACAGATACGCAGTATTTT
CASSLGGVTSTDTQYF
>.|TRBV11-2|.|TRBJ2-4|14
TGTGCCAGCAGCCCCCGGACAGTGAACAACATTCAGTACTTC
CASSPRTVNNIQYF
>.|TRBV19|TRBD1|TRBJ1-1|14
TGTGCCAGTGAGACAGGGGGCCTGAACACTGAAGCTTTCTTT
CASETGGLNTEAFF
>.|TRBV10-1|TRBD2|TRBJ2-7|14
TGCGCCAGCAGTGAAAGCGGGGGCTCCTACGAGCAGTACTTC
CASSESGGSYEQYF
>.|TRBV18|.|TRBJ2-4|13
TGTGCCAGCTCACCAGGGCCCAAAAACATTCAGTACTTC
CASSPGPKNIQYF
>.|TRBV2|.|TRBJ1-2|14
TGTGCCAGCAGTCTAGGTCCCGTGGACTATGGCTACACCTTC
CASSLGPVDYGYTF
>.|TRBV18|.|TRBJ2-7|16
TGTGCCAGCTCACCACCGGGAATGAGGGAGCCCTACGAGCAGTACTTC
CASSPPGMREPYEQYF
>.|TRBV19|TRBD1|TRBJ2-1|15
TGTGCCAGTAGTATAATCGGGACAGGGGGTAGTGAGCAGTTCTTC
CASSIIGTGGSEQFF
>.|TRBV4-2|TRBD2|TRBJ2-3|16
TGTGCCAGCAGCCCGGGACTAGCGGCAAGCACAGATACGCAGTATTTT
CASSPGLAASTDTQYF
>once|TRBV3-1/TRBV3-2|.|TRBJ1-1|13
TGTGCCAGCACCCCGGGAGGTTACACTGAAGCTTTCTTT
CASTPGGYTEAFF
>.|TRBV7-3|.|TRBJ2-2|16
TGTGCCAGCAGCTTAGCCTTCCGGGGGAAAACCGGGGAGCTGTTTTTT
CASSLAFRGKTGELFF
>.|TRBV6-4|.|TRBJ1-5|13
TGTGCCAGCTCGGCGGGGAGGAATCAGCCCCAGCATTTT
CASSAGRNQPQHF
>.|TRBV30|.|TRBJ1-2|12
TGTGCCTGGAGCGGGACATCTTATGGCTACACCTTC
CAWSGTSYGYTF
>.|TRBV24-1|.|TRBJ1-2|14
TGTGCCACCAGTGACCGGACAGCTAACTATGGCTACACCTTC
CATSDRTANYGYTF
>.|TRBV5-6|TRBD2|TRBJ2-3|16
TGTGCCAGCAGCTTGGGACTAGCGGGGACCACAGATACGCAGTATTTT
CASSLGLAGTTDTQYF
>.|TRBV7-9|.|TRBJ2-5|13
TGTGCCAGCAGAAACCGGTACCAAGAGACCCAGTACTTC
CASRNRYQETQYF
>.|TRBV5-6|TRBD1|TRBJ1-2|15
TGTGCCAGCAGCCACGGGCAGGCAGGGGGTTATGGCTACACCTTC
CASSHGQAGGYGYTF
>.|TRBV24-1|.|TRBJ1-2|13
TGTGCCACCAGTGACCCACCCTCGGGGGGCTACACCTTC
CATSDPPSGGYTF
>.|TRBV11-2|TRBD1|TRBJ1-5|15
TGTGCCAGCAGTAAAGGACAGGGGGCTTCTCAGCCCCAGCATTTT
CASSKGQGASQPQHF
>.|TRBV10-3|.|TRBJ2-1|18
TGTGCCATCAGTGACGGAGGGTTTGGGGCCTTTACCTACAATGAGCAGTTCTTC
CAISDGGFGAFTYNEQFF
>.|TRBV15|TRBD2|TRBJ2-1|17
TGTGCCACCAGCACCCGATTAGCGGGGGTCTCCTACAATGAGCAGTTCTTC
CATSTRLAGVSYNEQFF
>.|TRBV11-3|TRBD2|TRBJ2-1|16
TGTGCCAGCAGCCCGCCAACTAGCGGGGGCGGCAATGAGCAGTTCTTC
CASSPPTSGGGNEQFF
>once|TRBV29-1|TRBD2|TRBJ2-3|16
TGCCGCGTTGAAGATCCGGGGCGGGGGGCCACAGATACGCAGTATTTT
CRVEDPGRGATDTQYF
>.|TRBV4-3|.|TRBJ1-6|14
TGCGCCAGCAGCCAGAATTGGGGGGTAACACCCCTCCACTTT
CASSQNWGVTPLHF
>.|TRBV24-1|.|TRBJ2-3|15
TGTGCCACCAGTGACCCAGGCAGAGACACAGATACGCAGTATTTT
CATSDPGRDTDTQYF
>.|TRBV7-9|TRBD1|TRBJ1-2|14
TGTGCCAGCAGCGCCGGGACAGGGGGCTATGGCTACACCTTC
CASSAGTGGYGYTF
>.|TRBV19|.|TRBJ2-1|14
TGTGCCACGGCGGGGCTAGCCTCCTACAATGAGCAGTTCTTC
CATAGLASYNEQFF
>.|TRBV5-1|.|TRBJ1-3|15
TGCGCCAGCAGCCCCAGAGACAGTTATGGAAACACCATATATTTT
CASSPRDSYGNTIYF
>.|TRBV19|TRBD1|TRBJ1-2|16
TGTGCCAGTACCCCATCCGGACAGGGAAGGAACTATGGCTACACCTTC
CASTPSGQGRNYGYTF
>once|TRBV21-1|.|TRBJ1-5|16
.
CASSSFGQGSWQPQHF
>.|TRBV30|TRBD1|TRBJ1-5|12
TGTGCCTTTACGACAGGGGGTCAGCCCCAGCATTTT
CAFTTGGQPQHF
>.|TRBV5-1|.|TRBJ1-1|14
TGCGCCAGCAGCTTCAGGGAGGGCGACACTGAAGCTTTCTTT
CASSFREGDTEAFF
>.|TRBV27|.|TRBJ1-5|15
TGTGCCAGCACCAGGACAGCCTCGGGCAATCAGCCCCAGCATTTT
CASTRTASGNQPQHF
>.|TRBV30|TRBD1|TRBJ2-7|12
TGTGCCTGGAGTAGGGGGCCGGACGAGCAGTACTTC
CAWSRGPDEQYF
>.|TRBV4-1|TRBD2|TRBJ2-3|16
TGCGCCAGCAGCCAAGCCGGACTAGCGGTTATGAATACGCAGTATTTT
CASSQAGLAVMNTQYF